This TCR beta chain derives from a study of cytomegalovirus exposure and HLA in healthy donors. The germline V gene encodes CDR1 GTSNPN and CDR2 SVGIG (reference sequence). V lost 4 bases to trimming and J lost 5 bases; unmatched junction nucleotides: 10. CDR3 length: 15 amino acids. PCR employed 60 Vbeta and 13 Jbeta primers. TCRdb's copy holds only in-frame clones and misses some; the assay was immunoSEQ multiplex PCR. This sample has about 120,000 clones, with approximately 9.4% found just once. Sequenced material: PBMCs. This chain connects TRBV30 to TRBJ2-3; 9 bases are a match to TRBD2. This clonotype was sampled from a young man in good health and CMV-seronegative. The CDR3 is CAWNRGGGAGDTQYF. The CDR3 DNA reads TGTGCCTGGAATCGAGGCGGGGGGGCAGGAGATACGCAGTATTTT.